The 15 T cell receptor beta chains below come from one sample, sequenced in a study of shared clonotypes between healthy human individuals. Positively selected for CCR7, the CD45RO-negative cells used as naive CD8 cells excluded terminally differentiated effector memory CD45RA+ cells. Generated by immunoSEQ multiplex PCR, the TCRdb table keeps only in-frame clones and is missing some. The sample shows nearly 2 million clones, about 95% of them seen only once. Sequences were obtained from naive CD8+ T cells sorted from blood. These receptors were taken from a man aged 18 to 29 in good health.

The chain links TRBV7-2 to TRBJ2-2; D is uncertain. The length of the CDR3 is 15 residues. From germline, CDR1 is SGHTA and CDR2 FQGNSA. V lost 2 bases to trimming and J lost 5 bases, with 12 bases between them. The DNA of the CDR3 is TGTGCCAGCAGCTTATCACGGAACAATACCGGGGAGCTGTTTTTT. It codes for CASSLSRNNTGELFF.

This chain links TRBV9 with TRBJ2-1; 13 bases align to TRBD2. V shed 4 bases and J 6 bases; nucleotides not matched to a gene: 4. There are 15 residues in the CDR3. Germline CDR1 is SGDLS and CDR2 is YYNGEE. The CDR3 DNA reads as TGTGCCAGCAGCCTACTAGCGGGGGGGCCCAATGAGCAGTTCTTC. This sequence encodes CASSLLAGGPNEQFF.

This clone was seen only once. The rearrangement links TRBV4-1 to TRBJ1-1; D is uncertain. The CDR3 runs to 14 residues. Germline CDR1 MGHRA, CDR2 YSYEKL. The V and J ends lost 1 base and 6 bases respectively, with 12 bases between them. The CDR3 DNA reads as TGCGCCAGCAGCCAAGCGGTCGGATCGGCTGAAGCTTTCTTT. This sequence encodes CASSQAVGSAEAFF.

The V gene is TRBV27, the J gene TRBJ1-1; TRBD1 matches 9 bases. In germline, CDR1 is MNHEY, CDR2 SMNVEV (reference sequence). The V gene end was trimmed by 2 bases and the J gene end by 1 base; junction bases not matched to a gene: 8. The CDR3 has 17 amino acids. CDR3 amino acids: CASSLVWTGARNTEAFF. The CDR3 DNA reads as TGTGCCAGCAGTTTAGTCTGGACAGGGGCGCGGAACACTGAAGCTTTCTTT.

The chain uses TRBV9 and TRBJ1-1, with D uncertain. V was cut by 4 bases and J by 4 bases, with 17 bases left in between. The CDR3 length is 15 residues. Germline V CDR1 and CDR2: SGDLS, YYNGEE. CDR3 sequence: CASSPRPTVSTEAFF. CDR3 coding DNA: TGTGCCAGCAGCCCTCGGCCGACCGTCAGCACTGAAGCTTTCTTT.

The rearrangement joins TRBV11-1 to TRBJ2-7, with D hard to call. The length of the CDR3 is 15 residues. V lost 1 base and J lost 0, with 10 bases in between. Germline loops: CDR1 SGHAT, CDR2 FQDESV (reference sequence). The CDR3, as DNA: TGTGCCAGCAGCTTAGAGGTCGGATCCTCCTACGAGCAGTACTTC. The encoded protein is CASSLEVGSSYEQYF.

V gene TRBV19 combines with J gene TRBJ1-1; the D gene is possibly TRBD1 (6 bases). The CDR3 has 16 amino acids. Trimming pared 4 bases from V and 1 base from J, leaving 16 bases between. The germline V gene encodes CDR1 LNHDA and CDR2 SQIVND (reference sequence). CDR3 residues: CASSTNGRGANTEAFF. The CDR3 DNA reads as TGTGCCAGTAGTACAAATGGCAGGGGTGCGAACACTGAAGCTTTCTTT.

The chain couples TRBV19 to TRBJ2-5; unclear D gene. V shed 5 bases and J shed 0 bases, with 7 bases lying between them. The germline V gene has CDR1 LNHDA and CDR2 SQIVND (reference sequence). The CDR3 sequence is 13 residues long. Written as DNA, the CDR3 is TGTGCCAGTAGTGCCCGGAACCAAGAGACCCAGTACTTC. Translating gives CASSARNQETQYF.

The chain couples TRBV6-6 to TRBJ1-5; the match to TRBD1 covers 7 bases. With V trimmed by 4 bases and J by 6 bases, 9 bases remained unmatched. The CDR3 loop spans 15 amino acids. Germline V gene data show CDR1 as MNHNY and CDR2 as SVGAGI (reference sequence). The CDR3 bases are TGTGCCAGCAGTTCTATCGACAGGGTCCGTCAGCCCCAGCATTTT. Protein product: CASSSIDRVRQPQHF.

The chain recombines TRBV2 with TRBJ1-1; TRBD1 aligns across 9 bases. CDR1 is SNHLY and CDR2 is FYNNEI in the germline V gene. The CDR3 runs 16 residues. V was pared by 3 bases and J by 0 bases, with 5 bases of the junction left unmatched. CDR3 region: CASSDPGQGLNTEAFF. The CDR3 coding sequence is TGTGCCAGCAGTGACCCGGGACAGGGCTTGAACACTGAAGCTTTCTTT.

The V and J genes are TRBV28 and TRBJ2-7; TRBD1 agrees at 7 bases. Germline assignment: CDR1 MDHEN and CDR2 SYDVKM. This CDR3 is built from 14 residues. The ends lost 5 bases at V and 4 bases at J; junction bases unmatched: 8. The CDR3 sequence: CASSHGTESYEQYF. In DNA, the CDR3 is TGTGCCAGCAGTCATGGGACAGAGAGTTACGAGCAGTACTTC.

This clone has only one observation. The chain has TRBV5-1 and TRBJ2-7; 8 bases are a match to TRBD1. CDR3 length: 16 amino acids. V shed 0 bases, J shed 0 bases, and the junction held 5 bases outside the gene matches. Germline V gene sequence: CDR1 SGHRS, CDR2 YFSETQ. The CDR3 DNA reads TGCGCCAGCAGCTTGGTGCCGGGACAGGACTCCTACGAGCAGTACTTC. As protein: CASSLVPGQDSYEQYF.

The chain has TRBV10-3 and TRBJ1-5; the match to TRBD1 covers 7 bases. Germline V CDR1 and CDR2: ENHRY, SYGVKD. The CDR3 runs to 14 residues. Trimming took 1 base from V and 5 from J; bases not matched to a gene: 2. CDR3 region: CAISEFTGDQPQHF. The CDR3 coding sequence is TGTGCCATCAGTGAGTTTACAGGGGATCAGCCCCAGCATTTT.

On this clone itself: Distinct nucleotide sequences in the sample also encode this CDR3. The chain joins TRBV4-3 to TRBJ1-1; 8 bases agree with TRBD1. Germline V gives CDR1 LGHNA, CDR2 YSLEER. Unmatched junction bases numbered 4, after V lost 0 bases and J lost 4 bases. This CDR3 comprises 15 residues. The CDR3 spells CASSQDRGLSTEAFF. The CDR3 nucleotides are TGCGCCAGCAGCCAAGACAGGGGGCTGAGCACTGAAGCTTTCTTT.

The chain carries TRBV19 and TRBJ1-5; D is unresolved. The CDR3 runs to 12 residues. V gave up 7 bases and J gave up 4 bases, with 8 bases separating them. Germline CDR1 is LNHDA and CDR2 is SQIVND (reference sequence). This CDR3 reads CASKTTNQPQHF. CDR3 in DNA: TGTGCCAGTAAGACAACAAATCAGCCCCAGCATTTT.